The 10 T cell receptor beta chains below were found in one sample sequenced in a study of blood T cell repertoires in COVID-19. The assay was immunoSEQ multiplex PCR, and TCRdb's table has in-frame clones only and misses some. This repertoire shows about 160,000 clones, approximately 88% found once; its top ten account for less than 8.5%. Input material: PBMCs or T cells enriched from blood (not recorded which). All receptors derive from a woman aged 45-65 years who had recovered from COVID-19.

The gene calls are TRBV6-5 and TRBJ1-1; TRBD1 agrees at 7 bases. The germline CDR1 and CDR2 sequences are MNHEY and SVGAGI. After removal of 5 bases from V and 5 bases from J, the junction contained 8 bases not matched to a gene. CDR3 length equals 14 residues. CDR3 in DNA: TGTGCCAGCAGTCCCCGACAGGGTTGGACTGAAGCTTTCTTT. Its protein product is CASSPRQGWTEAFF.

The chain uses TRBV10-3 and TRBJ2-1; TRBD2 agrees at 9 bases. CDR3 length equals 14 residues. V shed 8 bases, J shed 8 bases, and the junction held 10 bases outside the gene matches. Germline V gene lookup returns CDR1 ENHRY and CDR2 SYGVKD. In nucleotides, the CDR3 is TGTGCCATCTCCGGGACTAGCTACTGGGATGAGCAGTTCTTC. Translated: CAISGTSYWDEQFF.

V gene TRBV7-9 combines with J gene TRBJ2-1; D possibly corresponds to TRBD2 (6 bases). The CDR3 runs 16 residues. Per the germline V gene, CDR1 is SEHNR and CDR2 is FQNEAQ (reference sequence). The V gene lost 5 bases and the J gene lost 8 bases, with 22 bases spanning the gap. The CDR3 DNA reads as TGTGCCAGCAGCCCCATAAGAGGCTTAGCGGAGGATGAGCAGTTCTTC. This sequence encodes CASSPIRGLAEDEQFF.

This rearrangement joins TRBV4-1 to TRBJ1-1; D is perhaps TRBD1 (6 bases). The V end lost 4 bases, the J end lost 1 base, and 16 bases lay between the germline ends. The germline gives CDR1 MGHRA, CDR2 YSYEKL. The length of the CDR3 is 16 residues. The CDR3 region is CASSPRWGQGNTEAFF. CDR3 DNA: TGCGCCAGCAGCCCTCGATGGGGGCAGGGGAACACTGAAGCTTTCTTT.

This clone was detected a few times. The chain combines TRBV13 with TRBJ2-3; TRBD2 is a possible D gene (5 bases). Germline V gene data show CDR1 as PRHDT and CDR2 as FYEKMQ (reference sequence). The V gene lost 1 base and the J gene lost 2 bases, with 10 bases spanning the gap. This CDR3 is 15 amino acids long. CDR3 nucleotide sequence: TGTGCCAGCAGCTTAGCTCGGACTTTCACAGATACGCAGTATTTT. Protein product: CASSLARTFTDTQYF.

The chain couples TRBV2 to TRBJ2-4; 8 bases map to TRBD1. The trim removed 4 bases at V and 7 bases at J, leaving 3 bases unmatched. Germline V gene data show CDR1 as SNHLY and CDR2 as FYNNEI. CDR3 length equals 13 residues. The CDR3 nucleotides are TGTGCCAGCAGTGGGACAGGGCGGAACATTCAGTACTTC. Its protein is CASSGTGRNIQYF.

The chain combines TRBV6-5 with TRBJ1-3; D uncertain. Per the germline V gene, CDR1 is MNHEY and CDR2 is SVGAGI. The CDR3 sequence is 11 residues long. Trimming pared 8 bases from V and 3 bases from J, leaving 5 bases between. CDR3 nucleotide sequence: TGTGCCAGCCAACTTGGAAACACCATATATTTT. This gives the protein CASQLGNTIYF.

The V and J genes are TRBV18 and TRBJ1-2, with 7 bases aligning to TRBD1. The V segment lost 5 bases and the J segment 5 bases; nucleotides outside the gene matches: 8. CDR1 and CDR2 from the germline V gene are KGHSH and LQKENI. This CDR3 comprises 14 residues. The DNA for the CDR3 is TGTGCCAGCTCAACAAAGGACAGGTATTATGGCTACACCTTC. Translated: CASSTKDRYYGYTF.

This rearrangement joins TRBV3-1 (or the pseudogene TRBV3-2) to TRBJ2-1; 11 bases agree with TRBD2. The CDR3 totals 15 residues. V shed 0 bases, J shed 13 bases, and the junction held 8 bases outside the gene matches. Germline CDR1 and CDR2: LGHDT and YNNKEL (reference sequence). The CDR3 protein is CASSQDPSGGPYQFF. CDR3 in DNA: TGTGCCAGCAGCCAAGACCCTAGCGGGGGGCCCTATCAGTTCTTC.

The chain combines TRBV2 with TRBJ2-7; TRBD1 matches at 8 bases. Per the germline V gene, CDR1 is SNHLY and CDR2 is FYNNEI. Losses at the gene ends were 10 bases for V and 5 bases for J; bases not matched to a gene: 16. The CDR3 is 15 residues long. This CDR3 reads CANTNVGTGIHEQYF. The CDR3 region has the DNA TGTGCCAATACGAACGTTGGGACAGGTATCCACGAGCAGTACTTC.